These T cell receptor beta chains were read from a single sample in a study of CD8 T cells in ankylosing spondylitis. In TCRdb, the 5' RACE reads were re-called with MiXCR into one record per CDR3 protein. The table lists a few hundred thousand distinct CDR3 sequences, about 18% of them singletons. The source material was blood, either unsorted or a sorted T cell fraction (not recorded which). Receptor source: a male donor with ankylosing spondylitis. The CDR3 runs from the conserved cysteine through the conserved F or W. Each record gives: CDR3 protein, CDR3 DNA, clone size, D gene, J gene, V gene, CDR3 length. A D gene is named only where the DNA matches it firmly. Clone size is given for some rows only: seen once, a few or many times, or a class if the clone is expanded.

CASRQRAYGYTF	TGTGCCAGCAGACAAAGGGCCTATGGCTACACCTTC	many	-	TRBJ1-2	TRBV12-3/TRBV12-4	12
CASAWDRSSYEQYF	TGTGCCAGTGCCTGGGACCGATCCTCCTACGAGCAGTACTTC	few	-	TRBJ2-7	TRBV2	14
CASSPKSGGANEQFF	TGTGCCAGCAGCCCCAAAAGCGGGGGGGCCAATGAGCAGTTCTTC	-	TRBD2	TRBJ2-1	TRBV6-1	15
CASSQWGGEETQYF	TGTGCCAGCAGCCAATGGGGGGGAGAAGAGACCCAGTACTTC	-	TRBD2	TRBJ2-5	TRBV12-3/TRBV12-4	14
CSARTEGTEAFF	TGCAGTGCCCGGACGGAGGGTACTGAAGCTTTCTTT	-	-	TRBJ1-1	TRBV20-1	12
CSAAREGGVDEQYF	TGCAGCGCCGCTCGGGAGGGGGGAGTGGACGAGCAGTACTTC	-	TRBD2	TRBJ2-7	TRBV29-1	14
CASSDSRDRSTGELFF	TGTGCCAGCAGTGATAGTCGGGACAGAAGTACCGGGGAGCTGTTTTTT	few	TRBD1	TRBJ2-2	TRBV2	16
CASSFYGTANTEAFF	TGTGCCAGCAGTTTTTACGGGACAGCAAACACTGAAGCTTTCTTT	few	TRBD1	TRBJ1-1	TRBV27	15
CASSEWGGNEQFF	TGTGCCAGCAGTGAATGGGGGGGGAATGAGCAGTTCTTC	few	TRBD2	TRBJ2-1	TRBV25-1	13
CASSPREGPNYGYTF	TGTGCCAGCAGCCCACGGGAAGGACCTAACTATGGCTACACCTTC	few	-	TRBJ1-2	TRBV11-3	15
CASGPSGGSTDTQYF	TGTGCTAGCGGACCTAGCGGGGGTAGTACAGATACGCAGTATTTT	few	TRBD2	TRBJ2-3	TRBV7-7	15
CASSYSTWGNTEAFF	TGTGCCAGCAGTTACTCCACGTGGGGGAACACTGAAGCTTTCTTT	-	-	TRBJ1-1	TRBV6-2/TRBV6-3	15
CSVEGREGLSGDTQYF	TGCAGCGTTGAGGGGCGGGAGGGCTTGTCGGGCGATACGCAGTATTTT	few	TRBD2	TRBJ2-3	TRBV29-1	16
CASSMTPTDTQYF	TGTGCCAGTAGTATGACCCCCACGGATACCCAGTACTTC	-	-	TRBJ2-5	TRBV19	13
CASSYLAPSTNEKLFF	TGTGCCAGCAGTTACCTCGCGCCGTCCACTAATGAAAAACTGTTTTTT	-	-	TRBJ1-4	TRBV6-2/TRBV6-3	16
CATSTGQGSHNEQFF	TGTGCCACCAGCACCGGCCAGGGGAGTCACAATGAGCAGTTCTTC	-	-	TRBJ2-1	TRBV15	15
CASGPGQGAYNEQFF	TGTGCTAGTGGCCCGGGACAGGGGGCTTACAATGAGCAGTTCTTC	few	TRBD1	TRBJ2-1	TRBV12-5	15
CASSPNSGGIYNEQFF	TGTGCCAGCAGCCCTAATAGCGGGGGCATTTACAATGAGCAGTTCTTC	-	TRBD2	TRBJ2-1	TRBV6-1	16
CASSFEKHLSGNTIYF	TGTGCCAGCAGTTTTGAGAAACACCTCTCTGGAAACACCATATATTTT	medium-sized	-	TRBJ1-3	TRBV12-3/TRBV12-4	16
CASSPGGSYEKLFF	TGCGCCAGCAGCCCGGGGGGGTCTTATGAAAAACTGTTTTTT	-	-	TRBJ1-4	TRBV4-3	14
CASSLASRDPNEQFF	TGTGCCAGCAGTTTAGCGTCTAGGGACCCGAATGAGCAGTTCTTC	many	-	TRBJ2-1	TRBV12-3/TRBV12-4	15
CASRELAGGPMDEQFF	TGTGCCAGTAGAGAACTAGCGGGAGGGCCTATGGATGAGCAGTTCTTC	-	TRBD2	TRBJ2-1	TRBV19	16
CASSTWTGRYSANVLTF	TGCGCCAGCAGCACCTGGACAGGAAGGTATTCGGCCAACGTCCTGACTTTC	many	TRBD1	TRBJ2-6	TRBV5-1	17
CSARDRATYEQYF	TGCAGCGCCCGGGACAGGGCCACCTACGAGCAGTACTTC	few	TRBD1	TRBJ2-7	TRBV29-1	13
CASSPLFQGSPSSYNEQFF	TGTGCCAGCAGTCCCCTTTTCCAGGGGAGTCCAAGCTCCTACAATGAGCAGTTCTTC	few	-	TRBJ2-1	TRBV27	19
CASSAGTGISGELFF	TGTGCCAGCAGTGCCGGGACAGGGATCTCCGGGGAGCTGTTTTTT	once	TRBD1	TRBJ2-2	TRBV28	15
CSARDWGRESNEQYF	TGCAGTGCTAGAGATTGGGGGCGGGAGTCCAACGAGCAGTACTTC	-	-	TRBJ2-7	TRBV20-1	15
CASSRMGTDTQYF	TGTGCCAGCAGTCGGATGGGGACAGATACGCAGTATTTT	-	-	TRBJ2-3	TRBV7-3	13
CASSLSGSGYNEQFF	TGTGCCAGCAGTTTATCCGGGTCCGGGTACAATGAGCAGTTCTTC	few	-	TRBJ2-1	TRBV27	15
CSARDQGSEQYF	TGCAGTGCTAGAGACCAGGGGAGCGAGCAGTACTTC	-	-	TRBJ2-7	TRBV20-1	12
CASSSGQGGLSYEQYF	TGTGCCAGCAGCTCGGGACAGGGGGGCCTCTCCTACGAGCAGTACTTC	-	TRBD1	TRBJ2-7	TRBV7-9	16
CASSYSPPGRNTIYF	TGTGCCAGCAGTTACTCGCCCCCGGGGCGGAACACCATATATTTT	few	-	TRBJ1-3	TRBV6-5	15
CASSYSRDEQFF	TGCGCCAGCAGTTACTCGAGGGATGAGCAGTTCTTC	-	-	TRBJ2-1	TRBV5-1	12
CASSFLSSPYEQYF	TGTGCCAGCAGTTTTCTAAGTTCCCCCTACGAGCAGTACTTC	few	-	TRBJ2-7	TRBV28	14
CASSPRYSGLSTDTQYF	TGTGCCAGCAGCCCCCGATATTCTGGACTAAGCACAGATACGCAGTATTTT	few	-	TRBJ2-3	TRBV7-9	17